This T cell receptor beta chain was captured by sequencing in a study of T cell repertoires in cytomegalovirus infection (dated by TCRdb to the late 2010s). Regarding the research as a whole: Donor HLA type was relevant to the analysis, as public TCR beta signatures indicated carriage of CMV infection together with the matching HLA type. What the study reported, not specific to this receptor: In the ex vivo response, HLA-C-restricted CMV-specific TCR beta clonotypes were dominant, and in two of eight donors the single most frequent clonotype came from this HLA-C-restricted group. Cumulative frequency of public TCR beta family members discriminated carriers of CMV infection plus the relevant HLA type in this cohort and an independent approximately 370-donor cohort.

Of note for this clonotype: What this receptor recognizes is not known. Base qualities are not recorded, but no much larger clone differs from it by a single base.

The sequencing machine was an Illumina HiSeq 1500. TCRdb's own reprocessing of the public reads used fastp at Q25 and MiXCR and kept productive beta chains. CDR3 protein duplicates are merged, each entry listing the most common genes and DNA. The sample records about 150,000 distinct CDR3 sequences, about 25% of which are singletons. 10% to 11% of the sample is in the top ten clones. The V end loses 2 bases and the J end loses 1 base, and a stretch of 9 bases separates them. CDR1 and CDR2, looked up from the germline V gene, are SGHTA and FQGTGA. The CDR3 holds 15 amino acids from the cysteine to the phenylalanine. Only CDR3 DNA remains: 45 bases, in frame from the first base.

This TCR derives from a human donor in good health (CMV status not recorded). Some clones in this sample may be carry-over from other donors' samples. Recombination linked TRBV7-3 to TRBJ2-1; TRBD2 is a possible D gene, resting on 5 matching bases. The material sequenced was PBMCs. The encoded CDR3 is CASSLDGKSYNEQFF. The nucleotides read TGTGCCAGCAGCTTAGACGGGAAGTCCTACAATGAGCAGTTCTTC. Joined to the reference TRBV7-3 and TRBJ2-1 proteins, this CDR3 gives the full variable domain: GAGVSQTPSNKVTEKGKYVELRCDPISGHTALYWYRQSLGQGPEFLIYFQGTGAADDSGLPNDRFFAVRPEGSVSTLKIQRTERGDSAVYLCASSLDGKSYNEQFFGPGTRLTVL.